This T cell receptor (beta chain) was profiled in a study of shared clonotypes between healthy human individuals. The CDR3 is made up of 15 amino acids. Germline assignment: CDR1 MDHEN and CDR2 SYDVKM. Trimming cost V 2 bases and J 1 base; bases outside gene matches: 2. Produced via immunoSEQ multiplex PCR; TCRdb's table is partial and in-frame only. The sample contains about 380,000 clones, just over 95% of which appear only once. The chain is built from TRBV28 and TRBJ2-3; 8 bases map to TRBD2. The sequenced material came from memory CD8+ T cells sorted from blood. The subset: CD45RO+ cells pooled with CCR7-negative TemRA cells. This sequence was found in a young man in good health. In nucleotides, the CDR3 is TGTGCCAGCAGTTTAGTAGCGGGGCGCACAGATACGCAGTATTTT. Protein product: CASSLVAGRTDTQYF. The full variable domain, completed using reference TRBV28 and TRBJ2-3, is DVKVTQSSRYLVKRTGEKVFLECVQDMDHENMFWYRQDPGLGLRLIYFSYDVKMKEKGDIPEGYSVSREKKERFSLILESASTNQTSMYLCASSLVAGRTDTQYFGPGTRLTVL.